This T cell receptor (beta chain) came from a study of T cell repertoires in cytomegalovirus infection. This clonotype has a handful of counts. The antigen remains undetermined. TCRdb re-called the reads through MiXCR, storing one row per CDR3 protein. Seen here are under 350,000 distinct CDR3 sequences, around 20% observed once, and the top ten hold roughly 20%. From germline, CDR1 is SGHAT and CDR2 FQNNGV. V lost 3 bases, J lost 1 base, and 0 bases stayed unmatched. The CDR3 length is 14 residues. The chain combines TRBV11-2 with TRBJ2-4; 7 bases align to TRBD2. The clonotype comes from a human donor in good health (CMV status not recorded). Some clones in this sample may be carry-over from other donors' samples. The material was cultured PBMCs, obtained from culture after CMV antigen stimulation. CDR3 amino acids: CASSFSGAKNIQYF. In DNA form, the CDR3 reads TGTGCCAGCAGCTTTAGCGGGGCCAAAAACATTCAGTACTTC.